The 27 T cell receptor beta chains below were found in one sample sequenced in a study of blood T cell repertoires in COVID-19. Profiling relied on immunoSEQ multiplex PCR, and the TCRdb table lists in-frame clones only, not all of them. The sample lists under 450,000 clones, less than 90% seen once, with under 8.5% in the top ten. Source material: peripheral blood. These receptors all stem from a woman aged 55 to 70 with COVID-19, enrolled during active disease.

The sample holds a few counts of this clone. The chain joins TRBV7-9 to TRBJ1-4; TRBD1 might be the D (5 bases). V lost 5 bases to trimming and J lost 7 bases, with 11 bases between them. The germline gives CDR1 SEHNR, CDR2 FQNEAQ (reference sequence). The CDR3 loop spans 13 amino acids. The CDR3 reads CASSPRGGEKLFF. CDR3 nucleotides: TGTGCCAGCAGCCCAAGGGGTGGTGAAAAACTGTTTTTT.

The chain employs TRBV15 and TRBJ1-4, with TRBD1 as a possible D gene (6 bases). Germline assignment: CDR1 LNHNV and CDR2 YYDKDF (reference sequence). Deletions cut 1 base from V and 8 bases from J, with 17 bases between. The CDR3 covers 16 residues. CDR3 in DNA: TGTGCCACCAGCAGAGTCGGCGGGGGGCTAAACGAAAAACTGTTTTTT. Its translation is CATSRVGGGLNEKLFF.

The chain couples TRBV18 to TRBJ2-7; D is ambiguous. Germline CDR1 and CDR2: KGHSH and LQKENI. The ends were cut back, 6 bases at V and 3 bases at J, with 9 bases in the middle. The CDR3 sequence is 12 residues long. For the CDR3, the DNA is TGTGCCAGCTCGGAAGACATCTACGAGCAGTACTTC. Residues: CASSEDIYEQYF.

This chain uses TRBV7-4 with TRBJ1-3; D is perhaps TRBD1 (6 bases). Germline CDR1 and CDR2: SGHVT and SQSDAQ. This CDR3 is 15 amino acids long. The V end lost 1 base, the J end lost 0 bases, and 7 bases lay between the germline ends. This CDR3 reads CASSLVDSSGNTIYF. CDR3 in DNA: TGTGCCAGCAGCTTAGTGGACAGCTCTGGAAACACCATATATTTT.

V and J are TRBV7-9 and TRBJ2-7; D is perhaps TRBD1 (6 bases). Trimming removed 4 bases from V and 2 bases from J, with 15 bases in between. The CDR3 totals 15 residues. Germline V CDR1 and CDR2: SEHNR, FQNEAQ (reference sequence). The CDR3 DNA reads TGTGCCAGCAGCTCGCCCGATGGACAGACCTACGAGCAGTACTTC. It is translated as CASSSPDGQTYEQYF.

V gene TRBV5-1 combines with J gene TRBJ1-6; TRBD1 matches 11 bases. Germline CDR1 reads SGHRS; CDR2 reads YFSETQ. V lost 3 bases to trimming and J lost 8 bases; unmatched junction nucleotides: 7. The CDR3 sequence is 16 residues long. This CDR3 reads CASSSRTGGTDSPLHF. In nucleotides, the CDR3 is TGCGCCAGCAGCTCGCGGACAGGGGGCACAGATTCACCCCTCCACTTT.

The J gene is TRBJ2-4, the V gene TRBV12-3 or TRBV12-4, with TRBD1 identical over 7 bases. The CDR3 is 12 residues long. J gave up 7 bases and V 4 bases, and 1 base lay outside the gene matches. CDR3 sequence (DNA): TGTGCCAGCAGTTACAGGGGTAACATTCAGTACTTC. It encodes CASSYRGNIQYF.

The chain is built from TRBV10-1 and TRBJ2-3, with TRBD1 identical over 9 bases. J was trimmed by 6 bases and V by 0 bases; bases with no gene match: 7. This CDR3 has 16 amino acids. The germline V gene has CDR1 WNHNN and CDR2 SYGVQD (reference sequence). CDR3 bases: TGCGCCAGCAGTGAGTCACCGACAGGGGGACCCGATACGCAGTATTTT. It translates to CASSESPTGGPDTQYF.

This clone was recorded a few times. The J gene is TRBJ2-1, the V gene TRBV2, with TRBD2 identical over 12 bases. CDR1 SNHLY and CDR2 FYNNEI come from the germline V gene. The CDR3 runs to 15 residues. V shed 6 bases and J 8 bases; nucleotides not matched to a gene: 8. The CDR3 loop reads CASSSSGGAWDEQFF. CDR3 bases: TGTGCCAGCAGCTCTAGCGGGGGGGCCTGGGATGAGCAGTTCTTC.

The rearrangement links TRBV9 to TRBJ1-3; D remains unclear. With 2 bases removed from V and 0 bases from J, the gap between germline ends came to 12 bases. The CDR3 is 16 amino acids. The V gene's germline CDR1 is SGDLS and CDR2 YYNGEE. In nucleotides, the CDR3 is TGTGCCAGCAGCGTGTCGCAGTTTCCCTCTGGAAACACCATATATTTT. Translating gives CASSVSQFPSGNTIYF. Together with reference TRBV9 and TRBJ1-3, the CDR3 gives the full variable domain: DSGVTQTPKHLITATGQRVTLRCSPRSGDLSVYWYQQSLDQGLQFLIQYYNGEERAKGNILERFSAQQFPDLHSELNLSSLELGDSALYFCASSVSQFPSGNTIYFGEGSWLTVV.

This clone came up once. V is TRBV14 and J is TRBJ1-1; no definite D call. The CDR3 is 12 amino acids. From germline, CDR1 is SGHDN and CDR2 FVKESK. V shed 1 base and J shed 11 bases, with 11 bases lying between them. The CDR3 coding sequence is TGTGCCAGCAGCCAAGTCGGTCCGAGGGCTTTCTTT. It is translated as CASSQVGPRAFF.

The rearrangement joins TRBV5-1 to TRBJ2-3, with D perhaps TRBD2 (5 bases). CDR1 is SGHRS, CDR2 YFSETQ, per germline. There are 15 residues in the CDR3. With 0 bases removed from V and 4 bases from J, the gap between germline ends came to 12 bases. The CDR3 loop is CASSLARGEADTQYF. CDR3 coding DNA: TGCGCCAGCAGCTTGGCCCGGGGAGAGGCAGATACGCAGTATTTT.

In this sample, this clone turned up a few times. V and J are TRBV6-5 and TRBJ2-7; D might be TRBD2 (6 bases). Germline lookup yields CDR1 MNHEY and CDR2 SVGAGI. The length of the CDR3 is 14 residues. Trimming shortened V by 2 bases and J by 3 bases, and 11 bases separated the two germline ends. The CDR3 spells CASSYGGALYEQYF. The CDR3 DNA is TGTGCCAGCAGTTACGGCGGGGCCCTCTACGAGCAGTACTTC.

The chain combines TRBV10-2 with TRBJ2-7; the match to TRBD1 covers 8 bases. The CDR3 runs to 14 residues. The germline V gene has CDR1 WSHSY and CDR2 SAAADI. J lost 4 bases, V lost 6 bases, and 8 bases had no gene match. CDR3 sequence reads: CASRETGDLYEQYF. CDR3 DNA: TGCGCCAGCAGGGAGACAGGGGATTTATACGAGCAGTACTTC.

The chain couples TRBV6-6 to TRBJ1-2; 9 nucleotides match TRBD1. Germline V gene sequence: CDR1 MNHNY, CDR2 SVGAGI (reference sequence). With V trimmed by 2 bases and J by 5 bases, 9 bases remained unmatched. This CDR3 comprises 16 residues. The CDR3 DNA sequence: TGTGCCAGCAGTTACACAGACAGGGGGTCCCTTTATGGCTACACCTTC. Residues: CASSYTDRGSLYGYTF.

The gene calls are TRBV3-1 (or the pseudogene TRBV3-2) and TRBJ2-7; tentatively, D is TRBD1 (6 bases). V shed 5 bases and J shed 6 bases, with 23 bases lying between them. Germline CDR1 LGHDT, CDR2 YNNKEL (reference sequence). This CDR3 has 16 amino acids. CDR3 protein: CASSSYSGTTGFEQYF. The CDR3 DNA sequence: TGTGCCAGCAGCTCCTATTCCGGGACAACGGGTTTCGAGCAGTACTTC.

The gene calls are TRBV6-6 and TRBJ1-2; the match to TRBD1 covers 7 bases. This CDR3 comprises 14 residues. Germline V gene sequence: CDR1 MNHNY, CDR2 SVGAGI (reference sequence). Losses at the gene ends were 2 bases for V and 5 bases for J; bases not matched to a gene: 5. The CDR3 protein is CASSYGGGAYGYTF. CDR3 coding DNA: TGTGCCAGCAGTTACGGAGGGGGCGCGTATGGCTACACCTTC.

This clone was seen a single time. This chain uses TRBV5-1 with TRBJ2-4; the match to TRBD1 covers 9 bases. Per germline, CDR1 SGHRS and CDR2 YFSETQ. The junction had 4 bases not matched to a gene; V was cut back by 3 bases and J by 6 bases. The CDR3 length is 14 residues. CDR3: CASSSQGAGNIQYF. The CDR3 DNA follows: TGCGCCAGCAGCTCACAGGGGGCGGGAAACATTCAGTACTTC.

This chain joins TRBV24-1 and TRBJ2-1; 7 bases are shared with TRBD2. Germline V lookup: CDR1 KGHDR, CDR2 SFDVKD. The CDR3 sequence is 17 residues long. With V trimmed by 3 bases and J by 0 bases, 7 bases remained unmatched. The CDR3 here is CATSDSSGRGSYNEQFF. The CDR3 coding sequence is TGTGCCACCAGTGATAGTAGCGGGCGCGGCTCCTACAATGAGCAGTTCTTC.

This clone has a single count. V is TRBV7-6 and J is TRBJ1-2; D gene unclear. Germline V gene lookup returns CDR1 SGHVS and CDR2 FNYEAQ. This CDR3 region has 13 residues. V was pared by 1 base and J by 3 bases, with 6 bases between. The CDR3 reads CASSLGSDYGYTF. DNA for the CDR3: TGTGCCAGCAGCTTAGGCTCAGACTATGGCTACACCTTC.

The rearrangement links TRBV14 to TRBJ2-5; D ambiguous. Trimming removed 1 base at V and 4 bases at J, with 7 bases between. CDR3 length: 13 residues. From germline, CDR1 is SGHDN and CDR2 FVKESK. The CDR3 DNA reads as TGTGCCAGCAGCCAAGTATTCGGAGAGACCCAGTACTTC. As protein: CASSQVFGETQYF.

The chain combines TRBV11-3 with TRBJ2-1; TRBD2 aligns across 10 bases. CDR3 length: 16 amino acids. CDR1 is SGHNT and CDR2 is YENEEA in the germline V gene. The ends lost 7 bases at V and 5 bases at J; junction bases unmatched: 11. The CDR3 bases are TGTGCCAGCACCTTGGGGAGCGGGGGGGCCAACAATGAGCAGTTCTTC. It encodes CASTLGSGGANNEQFF.

This CDR3 reads CASSYSRGNTIYF. The DNA for the CDR3 is TGTGCCAGCAGTTACTCTCGGGGGAACACCATATATTTT. The chain recombines TRBV6-5 with TRBJ1-3; a weak D match, TRBD1 (5 bases). The CDR3 is made up of 13 amino acids. V was cut by 0 bases and J by 7 bases, with 7 bases left in between. Per the germline V gene, CDR1 is MNHEY and CDR2 is SVGAGI.

The chain carries TRBV5-1 and TRBJ2-1; 7 nucleotides match TRBD1. CDR1 is SGHRS and CDR2 is YFSETQ in the germline V gene. The length of the CDR3 is 13 residues. V gave up 8 bases and J gave up 2 bases; unmatched junction bases: 4. The DNA of the CDR3 is TGCGCCAGAACAGGGGCCCCCTACAATGAGCAGTTCTTC. Its protein product is CARTGAPYNEQFF.

The chain has TRBV2 and TRBJ2-1; D is possibly TRBD1 (5 bases). The germline V and J ends were trimmed by 6 bases and 9 bases, with 18 bases remaining between them. Germline V gene data show CDR1 as SNHLY and CDR2 as FYNNEI. The CDR3 is 14 residues long. The CDR3 DNA reads TGTGCCAGCAGGGGCAGGGTGTCCAAGGGTGAGCAGTTCTTC. Its protein is CASRGRVSKGEQFF.

V is TRBV9 and J is TRBJ1-1; 7 positions agree with TRBD1. The length of the CDR3 is 15 residues. The V and J ends lost 3 bases and 3 bases, in that order; junction bases with no gene match: 8. CDR1 SGDLS and CDR2 YYNGEE come from the germline V gene. For the CDR3, the DNA is TGTGCCAGCAGCGCGGACAGGAGGGGAGACACTGAAGCTTTCTTT. Translation gives CASSADRRGDTEAFF. The whole variable domain, filled in from reference TRBV9 and TRBJ1-1, reads DSGVTQTPKHLITATGQRVTLRCSPRSGDLSVYWYQQSLDQGLQFLIQYYNGEERAKGNILERFSAQQFPDLHSELNLSSLELGDSALYFCASSADRRGDTEAFFGQGTRLTVV.

The rearrangement joins TRBV18 to TRBJ2-1, with TRBD2 identical over 9 bases. The ends lost 8 bases at V and 2 bases at J; junction bases unmatched: 7. The germline V gene encodes CDR1 KGHSH and CDR2 LQKENI. This CDR3 comprises 15 residues. CDR3: CASQRLAGTYNEQFF. CDR3 DNA: TGTGCCAGCCAACGCCTAGCGGGGACCTACAATGAGCAGTTCTTC. The full variable domain, completed using reference TRBV18 and TRBJ2-1, is NAGVMQNPRHLVRRRGQEARLRCSPMKGHSHVYWYRQLPEEGLKFMVYLQKENIIDESGMPKERFSAEFPKEGPSILRIQQVVRGDSAAYFCASQRLAGTYNEQFFGPGTRLTVL.